Below, one T cell receptor beta chain is given with its context. The antigen is unknown. This sample was included in a study of response to subunit inactivated influenza vaccine. Study findings and constraints: Every seasonal influenza vaccination brings in few new T cells, the authors suggested.

The V gene end was trimmed by 6 bases and the J gene end by 5 bases; junction bases not matched to a gene: 7. This CDR3 is built from 15 residues. From germline, CDR1 is GTSNPN and CDR2 SVGIG (reference sequence). TCRdb re-called the RT-PCR reads through MiXCR, storing one row per CDR3 protein. The sample shows fewer than 200,000 distinct CDR3 sequences, roughly 8.7% of them seen only once. The receptor's source is a man in his forties or fifties who received an inactivated influenza vaccine. The rearrangement uses TRBV30 and TRBJ2-2; 12 bases align to TRBD1. The specimen was non-naive T cells sorted from PBMCs, collected on the day of vaccination. CDR3 loop: CACVPGQGATGELFF. The CDR3 nucleotides are TGTGCCTGCGTCCCGGGACAGGGGGCTACCGGGGAGCTGTTTTTT.